These T cell receptor beta chains were read from a single sample in a study of shared clonotypes between healthy human individuals. The data were produced by immunoSEQ multiplex PCR, yet TCRdb's version contains in-frame clones alone and is incomplete. This table has hundreds of thousands of clones, roughly four fifths appearing once. Sequencing was done on a sample of PBMCs. The receptors were sampled from a woman between 35 and 50 years old in good health. Some clones in this sample may be carry-over from other donors' samples. Both conserved end residues are trimmed from each CDR3. A D gene is named only where the DNA matches it firmly. Size is stated for part of the rows, as once, few or many counts, or as a class when the clone is expanded.

d_gene,v_gene,j_gene,abundance,CDR3aa
TRBD2,TRBV28,TRBJ2-1,.,ASSRLAGIREQF
.,TRBV1,TRBJ1-4,.,TSSQDLNRRGEKLF
.,TRBV11-3,TRBJ2-3,.,ASSNRREDGTDTQY
TRBD2,TRBV6-4,TRBJ2-2,.,ASRGTSGDTGELF
.,TRBV11-2,TRBJ1-1,.,ASSLELLRNTEAF
TRBD2,TRBV27,TRBJ2-1,.,ASKIFGTSGGEQF
.,TRBV6-5,TRBJ1-1,.,ASSWSQITEAF
.,TRBV2,TRBJ2-3,.,ASSTTSSTDTQY
TRBD1,TRBV29-1,TRBJ2-2,.,SVDVTGSTGELF
.,TRBV6-6,TRBJ2-7,.,ASSYLTGGYEQY
TRBD1,TRBV7-2,TRBJ2-4,.,ASSLRVGTGVNIQY
.,TRBV11-2,TRBJ1-1,few,ASSSLWGEAF
TRBD1,TRBV5-1,TRBJ1-1,.,ASSLVARQGGSTEAF
.,TRBV23-1,TRBJ1-2,.,ASAQTGPVSGYT
.,TRBV6-1,TRBJ2-3,many,ASSDGGSTDTQY
.,TRBV6-5,TRBJ2-3,.,ASSSGHTQY
.,TRBV5-6,TRBJ1-2,.,ASSRDFVGYT
.,TRBV5-1,TRBJ1-4,.,ASSSGEKLF
.,TRBV29-1,TRBJ2-1,.,SVDNPRGAWANEQF
.,TRBV7-9,TRBJ1-3,.,ASKGGSGNTIY
.,TRBV30,TRBJ1-1,.,AWRANAVRVDEAF
.,TRBV19,TRBJ2-7,.,ASSTPGISYEQY
.,TRBV11-2,TRBJ1-2,few,ASSLSGTFYGYT
TRBD2,TRBV7-3,TRBJ2-5,.,ASSLSGGRGQTQY
.,TRBV7-6,TRBJ2-7,many,ASSLGNEQY
TRBD1,TRBV5-1,TRBJ1-2,.,ASSSNPGQGAGGYT
.,TRBV7-8,TRBJ2-5,.,ASSAQGQGSGETQY
.,TRBV5-6,TRBJ2-5,once,ASSPDRIQETQY
.,TRBV7-2,TRBJ2-5,.,ASSSRVQETQY
.,TRBV19,TRBJ2-1,.,ASSMRRFSYNEQF
.,TRBV4-3,TRBJ2-7,once,ASSQSTGRYEQY
.,TRBV7-2,TRBJ2-2,few,ASSPRFVGNTGELF
TRBD1,TRBV7-9,TRBJ1-4,.,ASSRTGGVLGEKLF
TRBD1,TRBV28,TRBJ1-1,many,ASSYWTGGFGDNTEAF
.,TRBV11-2,TRBJ2-5,.,ASSTLVQVQETQY
.,TRBV4-1,TRBJ2-2,few,ASSQVDLFSRTGELF
TRBD1,TRBV2,TRBJ2-7,.,ASSSAGRTGRYEQY
.,TRBV7-8,TRBJ2-6,.,ASSWADSGANVLT
TRBD1,TRBV7-2,TRBJ2-1,.,ASSLGTGTYNEQF
.,TRBV6-6,TRBJ2-1,.,ASSPVGVEQF
.,TRBV5-4,TRBJ1-2,once,ASRQDFNYGYT
TRBD2,TRBV5-1,TRBJ2-5,.,ASSPPETSSWGETQY
.,TRBV7-6,TRBJ2-1,.,ASSFGASLYNEQF
TRBD1,TRBV27,.,.,ASSARQRDTEPLLRDSLAEQY
TRBD2,TRBV6-6,TRBJ2-1,.,ASSPGLACF